Below, one T cell receptor (beta chain) is given with its context. Its antigen is still unknown. The authors drew roughly 9.8 milliliters of peripheral blood from each donor. This sample is drawn from a study of blood T cells in healthy people across ages. PCR was performed a second time for about 7 to 11 cycles using a sample-barcoded 5' primer and a J-beta primer mix. MiXCR was run by TCRdb on the 5' RACE reads, yielding one entry per CDR3 protein. The table records approximately 770,000 distinct CDR3 sequences, about three fifths of them present only once. Germline V gene lookup returns CDR1 LGHNA and CDR2 YSLEER. The V gene end was trimmed by 3 bases and the J gene end by 2 bases; junction bases not matched to a gene: 4. This CDR3 contains 15 residues. The study, taken as a whole, reports: While age rose, TCR beta diversity per million T cells dropped in a roughly linear way. Donors of long life had a larger count of naive CD4+ cells and greater diversity than aged donors. A strong correlation between TCR beta diversity and naive T cell percentage was seen.

The sample taken for sequencing was blood. This TCR was recovered from a man aged 25-40 years in good health. The chain has TRBV4-3 and TRBJ2-1, with 7 positions matching TRBD2. The CDR3, as DNA: TGCGCCAGCAGCCAGGGACTAAACCCCTACAATGAGCAGTTCTTC. This codes for CASSQGLNPYNEQFF.